Included here is one TCR beta chain sequence, with context. No antigen is known for it. The input lacks base qualities; no much larger clone sits a single base away. CDR1 is given as PRHDT and CDR2 as FYEKMQ, both from the germline V gene (reference sequence). There are 16 amino acids in the CDR3, from cysteine to phenylalanine inclusive. Only the CDR3 region is kept as DNA, spanning 48 bases read in frame from base 1. V is shortened by 2 bases, J by 1 base, and the region joining them spans 12 bases. This specimen comes from a study of T cell changes during pregnancy in multiple sclerosis (dated by TCRdb to 2018 to 2020). Concerning the study at large: The study examined how the T cell repertoire changed over the course of pregnancy in women with multiple sclerosis.

The method was the immunoSEQ multiplex PCR assay. TCRdb retrieved this table from immuneACCESS and kept in-frame rearrangements only. Not all clones are present; in checked studies, unresolved V genes account for under half, and no reason is known for the remainder. For this sample the table gives roughly 38,000 clones, of which 88% were detected only once. Around 7.2% of the sample is in the top ten clones. This TCR was sampled from a female donor with multiple sclerosis, enrolled in a pregnancy study. The input for sequencing was CD8+ T cells from peripheral blood mononuclear cells, taken in the third trimester of pregnancy. The V gene is TRBV13 and the J gene is TRBJ2-4; a tentative D match to TRBD1 spans 6 bases. Read as DNA, the sequence is TGTGCCAGCAGCTTAACTCCAGGGGTGGCCAAAAACATTCAGTACTTC. This gives the protein CASSLTPGVAKNIQYF.